This TCR beta chain was retrieved from a study of identical twins. Healthy Caucasian donors formed the entire cohort. TCRdb reprocessed the 5' RACE reads via MiXCR and lists one record per CDR3 protein. The repertoire holds approximately 300,000 distinct CDR3 sequences, with roughly 9% as singletons. Study-level results: Twins' excess sharing was less marked for out-of-frame beta sequences.

Comment on this clonotype: Its antigen remains unidentified.

These sequences were also reported in another study, on yellow fever vaccine responses in identical twins. As that report states: Vaccine-induced T cell responses in twins were reportedly observed to appear partly convergent, partly personalized.

Sequencing input: CD8+ T cells sorted from blood. The clonotype comes from a woman between 18 and 30 years old in good health.

The CDR3 nucleotides read TGTGCCAGCAGTTACACTAGCGCCCTCGAGACCCAGTACTTC. Amino acid sequence: CASSYTSALETQYF. The chain has TRBV6-2 or TRBV6-3 and TRBJ2-5; 7 bases map to TRBD2. Unmatched junction bases numbered 5, after V lost 2 bases and J lost 5 bases. The germline V gene has CDR1 MNHEY and CDR2 SVGEGT. The CDR3 has 14 residues.